This is a list of T cell receptor beta chains from one sample in a study of cytomegalovirus exposure and HLA in healthy donors. TCRdb keeps only in-frame clones here, not all; method: immunoSEQ multiplex PCR. This sample yields approximately 150,000 clones, of which roughly 87% are seen a single time; 4.5% to 5.5% belongs to the top ten. The specimen was PBMCs. These TCRs come from a man aged 18-30 years in good health and CMV-seropositive. Each CDR3 is given with its conserved first and last residue. The order of the fields is D gene, clone size, J gene, V gene, CDR3 DNA, CDR3 protein. A D gene is named only where the DNA matches it firmly. Clone size is stated in some rows and not others, as once, few, many or a class when expanded.

D: TRBD2; size: -; J: TRBJ2-4; V: TRBV5-6; DNA: TGTGCCAGCAGCTTGTTGGGGACTAGCGGTTACAAAAACATTCAGTACTTC; CDR3: CASSLLGTSGYKNIQYF
D: -; size: -; J: TRBJ1-5; V: TRBV18; DNA: TGTGCCAGCTCACCACAGGGGAATAGCAATCAGCCCCAGCATTTT; CDR3: CASSPQGNSNQPQHF
D: TRBD1; size: -; J: TRBJ1-2; V: TRBV13; DNA: TGTGCCAGCAGCCCAGGGACAGGGGTCGGCTACACCTTC; CDR3: CASSPGTGVGYTF
D: TRBD2; size: -; J: TRBJ2-7; V: TRBV5-4; DNA: TGTGCCAGCAGCTTGGCCAGCGGGGGGGGCAGCTACGAGCAGTACTTC; CDR3: CASSLASGGGSYEQYF
D: TRBD1; size: -; J: TRBJ1-4; V: TRBV28; DNA: TGTGCCAGCGGGACAGGGGCTGAAAAACTGTTTTTT; CDR3: CASGTGAEKLFF
D: -; size: -; J: TRBJ1-1; V: TRBV29-1; DNA: TGCAGCGGCGGGTCCGGGGGCACTGAAGCTTTCTTT; CDR3: CSGGSGGTEAFF
D: -; size: few; J: TRBJ2-4; V: TRBV6-5; DNA: TGTGCCAGCAGTTTTTCTAGCGAGGGGGCCAAAAACATTCAGTACTTC; CDR3: CASSFSSEGAKNIQYF
D: TRBD2; size: -; J: TRBJ2-3; V: TRBV7-2; DNA: TGTGCCAGCAGCCCCCGAACTAGCGGGGGGGCAGATACGCAGTATTTT; CDR3: CASSPRTSGGADTQYF
D: -; size: -; J: TRBJ1-3; V: TRBV6-1; DNA: TGTGCCAGCACCCAGGTTTCTGGAAACACCATATATTTT; CDR3: CASTQVSGNTIYF
D: -; size: -; J: TRBJ1-2; V: TRBV5-1; DNA: TGCGCCAGCAGTTCCGGATCGGGGAACTATGGCTACACCTTC; CDR3: CASSSGSGNYGYTF
D: -; size: -; J: TRBJ2-7; V: TRBV6-1; DNA: TGTGCCAGCAGTGCTGGATTGGGGGCCGACGAGCAGTACTTC; CDR3: CASSAGLGADEQYF
D: -; size: -; J: TRBJ2-7; V: TRBV19; DNA: TGTGCCAGTAGTATGGGTTACGGGAGCTCCTACGAGCAGTACTTC; CDR3: CASSMGYGSSYEQYF
D: TRBD1; size: -; J: TRBJ1-1; V: TRBV5-1; DNA: TGCGCCAGCAGCCCTATCTCGACAGGGCAAATGAACACTGAAGCTTTCTTT; CDR3: CASSPISTGQMNTEAFF
D: TRBD1; size: -; J: TRBJ2-7; V: TRBV29-1; DNA: TGCAGCGTTGACACGGGACAGGGGAGTTACGAGCAGTACTTC; CDR3: CSVDTGQGSYEQYF
D: -; size: -; J: TRBJ1-4; V: TRBV29-1; DNA: TGCAGCGCCAAAGAGGAAGATGAAAAACTGTTTTTT; CDR3: CSAKEEDEKLFF